The clone carrying this T cell receptor (beta chain) was counted a single time. The target antigen is unknown. Sample time point: pretreatment peripheral blood. Patients suffered from locally advanced or metastatic urothelial carcinoma. Clones were sequenced by immunoSEQ multiplex PCR, and TCRdb holds only the in-frame ones, with some missing. The sample has about 87,000 clones; about four fifths are singletons. The germline CDR1 and CDR2 sequences are SGHTA and FQGNSA. The CDR3 consists of 15 residues. With V trimmed by 7 bases and J by 6 bases, 10 bases remained unmatched. This entry is derived from a study of PD-L1 blockade in urothelial cancer. Study overall: When blood samples were assessed, the median T cell count was around 150,000. Study-wide findings and caveats: Blood clones associated with the tumor expanded more at 3 weeks in durable-benefit patients.

The material sequenced was PBMCs, taken around atezolizumab (anti-PD-L1) treatment. This TCR came from a man aged 55 to 69 with urothelial cancer. The chain carries TRBV7-2 and TRBJ2-1; 9 nucleotides line up with TRBD2. CDR3 DNA sequence: TGTGCCAGCACCCCTATAGCGGGAGTAAGCAATGAGCAGTTCTTC. Protein sequence: CASTPIAGVSNEQFF.